What follows are 5 T cell receptor beta chains derived from one specimen sequenced in a study of blood T cell repertoires in COVID-19. Sequencing used immunoSEQ multiplex PCR; TCRdb keeps in-frame clones, though not all of them. This sample yields 95,000 to 100,000 clones, of which around 92% are seen a single time; around 5.8% belongs to the top ten. Sequencing used peripheral blood. These receptor sequences come from a man aged 45 to 65 with active COVID-19.

This clone occurred a few times. The chain carries TRBV2 and TRBJ2-2; the D gene is possibly TRBD1 (5 bases). Trimming removed 3 bases from V and 6 bases from J, with 8 bases in between. This CDR3 is built from 13 residues. Germline V gene lookup returns CDR1 SNHLY and CDR2 FYNNEI. The CDR3 is CASSEVTAGELFF. In DNA form, the CDR3 reads TGTGCCAGCAGTGAGGTGACAGCCGGGGAGCTGTTTTTT.

This chain connects TRBV20-1 to TRBJ2-7; unclear D gene. The V end was cut by 5 bases, the J end by 3 bases, with 8 bases between. The CDR3 runs to 11 residues. The germline V gene encodes CDR1 DFQATT and CDR2 SNEGSKA (reference sequence). DNA of the CDR3: TGCAGTGCTTCATTAGTCTACGAGCAGTACTTC. It translates to CSASLVYEQYF.

About this clone: Other nucleotide sequences in the sample specify the same CDR3. The chain recombines TRBV2 with TRBJ2-5; 7 nucleotides match TRBD1. From germline, CDR1 is SNHLY and CDR2 FYNNEI. The CDR3 totals 13 residues. J gave up 1 base and V 6 bases, and 2 bases lay outside the gene matches. CDR3 DNA sequence: TGTGCCAGCAGCCGGGACAGCCAAGAGACCCAGTACTTC. Residues: CASSRDSQETQYF. Complete variable domain (other parts from reference TRBV2 and TRBJ2-5): EPEVTQTPSHQVTQMGQEVILRCVPISNHLYFYWYRQILGQKVEFLVSFYNNEISEKSEIFDDQFSVERPDGSNFTLKIRSTKLEDSAMYFCASSRDSQETQYFGPGTRLLVL.

The CDR3 DNA is TGTGCCACCACACGTAACGAGAACACCGGGGAGCTGTTTTTT. Protein sequence: CATTRNENTGELFF. J is TRBJ2-2 and V is TRBV6-5; D is undetermined. Germline V gene data show CDR1 as MNHEY and CDR2 as SVGAGI. The CDR3 loop spans 14 amino acids. The V and J ends lost 10 bases and 1 base respectively, with 13 bases between them.

This chain links TRBV14 with TRBJ2-7, with a possible D match to TRBD2 (6 bases). This CDR3 comprises 15 residues. Germline lookup yields CDR1 SGHDN and CDR2 FVKESK. V lost 6 bases and J lost 6, with 21 bases in between. CDR3 sequence: CASSALGTSASEQYF. In nucleotides, the CDR3 is TGTGCCAGCAGTGCCCTGGGGACTTCCGCCTCCGAGCAGTACTTC.